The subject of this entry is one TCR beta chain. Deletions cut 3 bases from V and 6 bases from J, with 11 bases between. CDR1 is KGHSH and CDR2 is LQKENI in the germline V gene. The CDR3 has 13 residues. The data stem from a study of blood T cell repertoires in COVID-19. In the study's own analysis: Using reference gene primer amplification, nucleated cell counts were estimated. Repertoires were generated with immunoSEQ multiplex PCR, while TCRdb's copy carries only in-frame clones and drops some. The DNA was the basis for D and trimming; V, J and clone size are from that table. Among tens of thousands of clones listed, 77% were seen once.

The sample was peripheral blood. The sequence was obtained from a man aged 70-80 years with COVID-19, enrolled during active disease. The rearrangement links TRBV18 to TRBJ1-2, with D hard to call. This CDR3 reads CASSPVREDGYTF. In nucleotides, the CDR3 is TGTGCCAGCTCACCGGTTAGGGAGGATGGCTACACCTTC.